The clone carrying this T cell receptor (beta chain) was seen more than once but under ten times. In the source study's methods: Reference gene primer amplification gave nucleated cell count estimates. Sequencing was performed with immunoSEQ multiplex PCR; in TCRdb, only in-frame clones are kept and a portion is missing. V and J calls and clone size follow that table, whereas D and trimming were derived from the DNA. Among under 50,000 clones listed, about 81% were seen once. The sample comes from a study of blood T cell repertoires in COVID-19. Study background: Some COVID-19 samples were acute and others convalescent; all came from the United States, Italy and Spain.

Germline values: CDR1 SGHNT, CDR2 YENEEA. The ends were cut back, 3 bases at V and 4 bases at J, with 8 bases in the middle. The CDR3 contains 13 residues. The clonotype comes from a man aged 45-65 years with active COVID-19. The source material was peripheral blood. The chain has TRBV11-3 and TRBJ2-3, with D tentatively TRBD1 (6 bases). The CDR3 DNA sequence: TGTGCCAGCAGCTTCAAGGGGGCAGATACGCAGTATTTT. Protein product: CASSFKGADTQYF.